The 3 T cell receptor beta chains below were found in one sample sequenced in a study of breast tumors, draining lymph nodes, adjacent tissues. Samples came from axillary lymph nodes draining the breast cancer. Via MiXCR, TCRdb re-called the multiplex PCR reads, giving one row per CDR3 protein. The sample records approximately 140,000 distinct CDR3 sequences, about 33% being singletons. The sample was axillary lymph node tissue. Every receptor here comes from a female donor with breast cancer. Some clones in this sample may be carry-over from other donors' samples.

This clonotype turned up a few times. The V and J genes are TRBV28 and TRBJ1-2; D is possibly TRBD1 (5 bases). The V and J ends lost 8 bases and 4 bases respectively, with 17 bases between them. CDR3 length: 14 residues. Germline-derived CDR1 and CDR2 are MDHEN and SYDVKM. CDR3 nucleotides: TGTGCCAGCTATGGCAGGGAGGCGACCTATGGCTACACCTTC. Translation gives CASYGREATYGYTF.

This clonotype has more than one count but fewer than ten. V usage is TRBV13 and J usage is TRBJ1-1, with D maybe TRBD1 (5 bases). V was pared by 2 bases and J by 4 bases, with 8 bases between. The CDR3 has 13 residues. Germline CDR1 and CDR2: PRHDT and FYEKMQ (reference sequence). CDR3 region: CASSLQGGTEAFF. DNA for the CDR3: TGTGCCAGCAGCTTACAGGGCGGCACTGAAGCTTTCTTT. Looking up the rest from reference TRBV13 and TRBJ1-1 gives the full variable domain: AAGVIQSPRHLIKEKRETATLKCYPIPRHDTVYWYQQGPGQDPQFLISFYEKMQSDKGSIPDRFSAQQFSDYHSELNMSSLELGDSALYFCASSLQGGTEAFFGQGTRLTVV.

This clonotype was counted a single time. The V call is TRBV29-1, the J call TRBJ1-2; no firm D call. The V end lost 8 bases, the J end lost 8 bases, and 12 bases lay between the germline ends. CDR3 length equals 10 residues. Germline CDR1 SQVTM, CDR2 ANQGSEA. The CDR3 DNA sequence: TGCAGCCTCGACGGAGAAGGCTACACCTTC. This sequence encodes CSLDGEGYTF.